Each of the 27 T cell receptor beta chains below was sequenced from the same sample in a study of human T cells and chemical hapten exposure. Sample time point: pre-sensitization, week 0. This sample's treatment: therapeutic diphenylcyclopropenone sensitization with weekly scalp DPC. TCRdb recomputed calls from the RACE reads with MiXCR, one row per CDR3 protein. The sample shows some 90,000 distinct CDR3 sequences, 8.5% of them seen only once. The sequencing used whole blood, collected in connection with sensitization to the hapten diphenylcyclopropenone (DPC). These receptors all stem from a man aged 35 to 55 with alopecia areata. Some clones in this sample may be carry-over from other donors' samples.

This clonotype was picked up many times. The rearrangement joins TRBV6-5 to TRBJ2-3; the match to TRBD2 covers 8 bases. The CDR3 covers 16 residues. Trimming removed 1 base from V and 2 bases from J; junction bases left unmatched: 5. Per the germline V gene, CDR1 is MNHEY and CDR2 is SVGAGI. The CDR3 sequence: CASSYFPGLDTDTQYF. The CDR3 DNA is TGTGCCAGCAGTTACTTTCCGGGACTAGACACAGATACGCAGTATTTT.

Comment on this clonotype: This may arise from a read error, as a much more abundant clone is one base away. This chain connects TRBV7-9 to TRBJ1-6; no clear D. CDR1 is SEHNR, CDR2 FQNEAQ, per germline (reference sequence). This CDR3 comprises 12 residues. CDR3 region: CASTWGDSHLHF. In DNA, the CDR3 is TGTGCCAGCACCTGGGGTGATTCACACCTCCACTTT.

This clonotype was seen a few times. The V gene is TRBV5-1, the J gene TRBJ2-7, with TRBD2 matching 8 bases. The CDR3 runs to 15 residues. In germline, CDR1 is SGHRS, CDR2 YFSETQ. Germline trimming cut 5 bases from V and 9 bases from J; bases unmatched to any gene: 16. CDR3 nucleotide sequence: TGCGCCAGCAGGCCGCTAGCGGGCACACCACCGGTGCAGTACTTC. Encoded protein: CASRPLAGTPPVQYF.

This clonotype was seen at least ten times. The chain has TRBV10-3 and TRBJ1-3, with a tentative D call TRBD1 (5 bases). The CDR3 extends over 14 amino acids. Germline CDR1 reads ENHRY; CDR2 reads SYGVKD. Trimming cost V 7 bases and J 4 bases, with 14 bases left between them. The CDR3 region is CAITQGTDGNTIYF. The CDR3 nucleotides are TGTGCCATCACTCAAGGGACGGACGGAAACACCATATATTTT.

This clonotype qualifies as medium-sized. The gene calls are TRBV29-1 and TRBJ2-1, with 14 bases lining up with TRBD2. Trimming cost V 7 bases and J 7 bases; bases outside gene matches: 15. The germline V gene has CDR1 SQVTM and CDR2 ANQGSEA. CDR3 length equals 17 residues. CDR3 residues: CSAHAGTSGRRRNEQFF. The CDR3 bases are TGCAGCGCCCACGCCGGGACTAGCGGGAGAAGGCGAAATGAGCAGTTCTTC.

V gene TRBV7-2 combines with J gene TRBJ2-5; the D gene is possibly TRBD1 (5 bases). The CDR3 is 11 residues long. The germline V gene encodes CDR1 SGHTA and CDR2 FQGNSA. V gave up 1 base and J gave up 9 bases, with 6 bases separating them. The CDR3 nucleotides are TGTGCCAGCAGCTTAGAACAGGCCCAGTACTTC. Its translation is CASSLEQAQYF.

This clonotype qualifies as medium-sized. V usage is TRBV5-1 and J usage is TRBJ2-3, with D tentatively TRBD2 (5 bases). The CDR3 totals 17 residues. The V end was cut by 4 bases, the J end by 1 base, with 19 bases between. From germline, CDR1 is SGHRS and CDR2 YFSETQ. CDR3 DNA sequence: TGCGCCAGCAGCCCCGATGGACTGCTTCGGGGCACAGATACGCAGTATTTT. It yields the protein CASSPDGLLRGTDTQYF.

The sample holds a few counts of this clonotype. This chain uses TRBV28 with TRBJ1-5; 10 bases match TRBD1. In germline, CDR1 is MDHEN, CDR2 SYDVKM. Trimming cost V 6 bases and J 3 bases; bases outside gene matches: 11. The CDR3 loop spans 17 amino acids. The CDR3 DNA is TGTGCCAGCAGCCCAACCGGGACAGGGGCTTTCAATCAGCCCCAGCATTTT. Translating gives CASSPTGTGAFNQPQHF.

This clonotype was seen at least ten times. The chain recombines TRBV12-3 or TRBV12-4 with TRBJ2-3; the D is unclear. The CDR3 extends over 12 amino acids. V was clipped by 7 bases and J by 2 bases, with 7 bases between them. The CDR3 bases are TGTGCCAGCACCTTAAACACAGATACGCAGTATTTT. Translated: CASTLNTDTQYF.

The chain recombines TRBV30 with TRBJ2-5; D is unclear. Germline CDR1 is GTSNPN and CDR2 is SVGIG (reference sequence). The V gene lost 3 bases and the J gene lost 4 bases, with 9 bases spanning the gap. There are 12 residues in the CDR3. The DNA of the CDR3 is TGTGCCTGGAGCCCCCTCCGAGAGACCCAGTACTTC. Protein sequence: CAWSPLRETQYF.

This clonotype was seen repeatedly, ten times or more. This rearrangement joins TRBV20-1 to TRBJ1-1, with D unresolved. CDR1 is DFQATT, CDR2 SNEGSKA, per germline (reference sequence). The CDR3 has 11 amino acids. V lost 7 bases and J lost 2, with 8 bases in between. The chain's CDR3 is CSVAANTEAFF. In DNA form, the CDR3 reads TGCAGTGTAGCAGCAAACACTGAAGCTTTCTTT.

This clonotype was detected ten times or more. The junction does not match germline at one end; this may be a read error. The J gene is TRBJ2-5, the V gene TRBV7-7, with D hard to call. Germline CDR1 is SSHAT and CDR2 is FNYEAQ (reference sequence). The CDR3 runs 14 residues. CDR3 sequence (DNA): TGTGCTAGCAGCGCCGGCCGACTCCATGAGACCCAGTACTTC. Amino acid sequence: CASSAGRLHETQYF.

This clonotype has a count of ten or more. The DNA for the CDR3 is TGCAGCGTGCGAGAGGGGACCGGGGAGCTGTTTTTT. Amino acids: CSVREGTGELFF. The gene calls are TRBV29-1 and TRBJ2-2; D tentatively reads TRBD1 or TRBD2 (5 bases each). The germline V and J ends were trimmed by 6 bases and 5 bases, with 10 bases remaining between them. CDR3 length: 12 amino acids. The germline gives CDR1 SQVTM, CDR2 ANQGSEA.

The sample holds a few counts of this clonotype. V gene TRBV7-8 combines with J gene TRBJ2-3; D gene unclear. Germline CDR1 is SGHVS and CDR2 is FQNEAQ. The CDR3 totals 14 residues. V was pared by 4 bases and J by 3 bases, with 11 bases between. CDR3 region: CASSYLGSTDTQYF. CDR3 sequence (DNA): TGTGCCAGCAGCTACCTAGGGTCGACAGATACGCAGTATTTT.

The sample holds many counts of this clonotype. CDR3 amino acids: CASSLELARRLTDTQYF. In nucleotides, the CDR3 is TGTGCCAGCAGCTTAGAACTAGCGCGTCGCCTCACAGATACGCAGTATTTT. V and J are TRBV7-2 and TRBJ2-3; 7 bases align to TRBD2. Germline trimming cut 1 base from V and 2 bases from J; bases unmatched to any gene: 9. Germline loops: CDR1 SGHTA, CDR2 FQGNSA. This CDR3 contains 17 residues.

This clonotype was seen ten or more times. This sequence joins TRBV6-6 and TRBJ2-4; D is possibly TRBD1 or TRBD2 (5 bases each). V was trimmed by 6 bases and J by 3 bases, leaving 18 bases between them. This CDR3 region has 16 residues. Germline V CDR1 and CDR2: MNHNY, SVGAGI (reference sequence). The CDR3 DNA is TGTGCCAGCAGGGACCGGGACCCCCGGGGCAAAAACATTCAGTACTTC. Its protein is CASRDRDPRGKNIQYF.

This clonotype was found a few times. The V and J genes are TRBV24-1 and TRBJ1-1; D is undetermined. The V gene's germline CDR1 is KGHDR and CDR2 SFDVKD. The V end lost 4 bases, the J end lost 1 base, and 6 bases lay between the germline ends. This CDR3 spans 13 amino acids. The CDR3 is CATSEHKNTEAFF. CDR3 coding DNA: TGTGCCACCAGTGAACACAAGAACACTGAAGCTTTCTTT.

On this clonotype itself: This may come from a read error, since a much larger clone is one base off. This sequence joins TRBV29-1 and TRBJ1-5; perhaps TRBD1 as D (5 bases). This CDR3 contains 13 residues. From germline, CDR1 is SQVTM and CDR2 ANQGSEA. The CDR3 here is CSVSQGVNQPKHF. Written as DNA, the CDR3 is TGCAGCGTTAGTCAAGGGGTCAATCAGCCCAAGCATTTT.

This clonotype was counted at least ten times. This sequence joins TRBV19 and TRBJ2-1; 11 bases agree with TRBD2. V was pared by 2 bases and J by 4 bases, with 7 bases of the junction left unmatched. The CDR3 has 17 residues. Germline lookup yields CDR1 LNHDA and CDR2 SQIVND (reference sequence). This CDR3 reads CASSIRTSGLGYNEQFF. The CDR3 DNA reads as TGTGCCAGTAGTATAAGGACTAGCGGGCTCGGTTACAATGAGCAGTTCTTC.

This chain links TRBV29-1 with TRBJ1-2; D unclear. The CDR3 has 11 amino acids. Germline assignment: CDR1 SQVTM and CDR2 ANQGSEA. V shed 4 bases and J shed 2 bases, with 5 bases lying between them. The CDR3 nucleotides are TGCAGCGTTGTTAGGAACTATGGCTACACCTTC. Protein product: CSVVRNYGYTF.

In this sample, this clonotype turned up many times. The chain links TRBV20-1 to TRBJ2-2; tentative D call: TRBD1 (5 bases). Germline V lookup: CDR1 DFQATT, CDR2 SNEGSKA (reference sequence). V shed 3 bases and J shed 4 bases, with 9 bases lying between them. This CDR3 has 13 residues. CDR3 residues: CSARGRVTGELFF. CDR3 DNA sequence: TGCAGTGCTAGGGGCAGGGTCACCGGGGAGCTGTTTTTT.

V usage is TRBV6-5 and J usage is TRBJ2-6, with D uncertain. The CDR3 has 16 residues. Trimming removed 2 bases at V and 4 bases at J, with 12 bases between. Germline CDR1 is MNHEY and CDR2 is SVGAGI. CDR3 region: CASSYPTPTGANVLTF. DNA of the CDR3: TGTGCCAGCAGTTACCCGACCCCCACCGGGGCCAACGTCCTGACTTTC.

The CDR3 DNA is TGTGCCAGCAGCTTAGCGAGAGGGATTCAGCCCCAGCATTTT. Amino acids: CASSLARGIQPQHF. J is TRBJ1-5 and V is TRBV7-2; D gene ambiguous. This CDR3 has 14 residues. CDR1 SGHTA and CDR2 FQGNSA come from the germline V gene. V was trimmed by 0 bases and J by 6 bases, leaving 9 bases between them. Filled out from reference TRBV7-2 and TRBJ1-5, the complete variable domain reads GAGVSQSPSNKVTEKGKDVELRCDPISGHTALYWYRQSLGQGLEFLIYFQGNSAPDKSGLPSDRFSAERTGGSVSTLTIQRTQQEDSAVYLCASSLARGIQPQHFGDGTRLSIL.

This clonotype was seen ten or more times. CDR3 nucleotide sequence: TGCGCCAGCAGCTCTGGACAGATTGAAGGAGAAAAACTGTTTTTT. Protein: CASSSGQIEGEKLFF. V is TRBV4-3 and J is TRBJ1-4; D is perhaps TRBD1 (6 bases). The CDR3 contains 15 residues. V shed 5 bases and J shed 8 bases, with 18 bases lying between them. The germline V gene encodes CDR1 LGHNA and CDR2 YSLEER.

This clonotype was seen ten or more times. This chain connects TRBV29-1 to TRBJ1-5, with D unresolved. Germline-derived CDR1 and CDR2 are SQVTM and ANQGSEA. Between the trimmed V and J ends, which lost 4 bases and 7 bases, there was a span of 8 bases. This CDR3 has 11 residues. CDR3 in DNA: TGCAGCGTTGTTATTAGGCAGCCCCAGCATTTT. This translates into CSVVIRQPQHF.

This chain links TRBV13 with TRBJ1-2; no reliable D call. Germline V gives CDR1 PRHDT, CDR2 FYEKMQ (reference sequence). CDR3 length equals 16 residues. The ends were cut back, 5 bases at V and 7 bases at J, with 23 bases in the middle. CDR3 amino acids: CASSVRRRDNLGGYTF. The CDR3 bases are TGTGCCAGCAGCGTGAGGCGACGGGATAACCTAGGTGGCTACACCTTC.

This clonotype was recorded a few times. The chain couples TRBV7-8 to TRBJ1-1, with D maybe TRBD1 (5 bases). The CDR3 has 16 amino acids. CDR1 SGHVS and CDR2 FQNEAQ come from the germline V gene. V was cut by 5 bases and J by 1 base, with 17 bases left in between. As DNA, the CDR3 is TGTGCCAGCAGCCAAAGAGGGCAGGGTAGGAACACTGAAGCTTTCTTT. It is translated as CASSQRGQGRNTEAFF.